The present entry profiles one TCR beta chain with its context. Its antigen is as yet unknown. High-throughput TCR beta sequencing covered peripheral CD8+ and CD4+ T cells. CDR3 length: 18 residues. V gave up 0 bases and J gave up 6 bases; unmatched junction bases: 11. In germline, CDR1 is LGHNA, CDR2 YSLEER. These data belong to a study of CD8 T cells in Susac syndrome. Whole-study results and caveats: The CD4+ T cell repertoires in Susac syndrome were not clonally expanded.

It was with random hexamers that about 0.45 to 1 ug RNA was reverse transcribed. Using its own MiXCR run on the immunoSEQ multiplex PCR reads, TCRdb lists one record per CDR3 protein. This table holds over 150,000 distinct CDR3 sequences, about 93% found once. Sequencing was performed on CD4+ T cells from PBMCs. This chain links TRBV4-3 with TRBJ2-2; 9 nucleotides line up with TRBD2. This clonotype was obtained from a human donor with Susac syndrome. The CDR3 loop is CASSQDLVAGVWAGELFF. The CDR3 DNA reads TGCGCCAGCAGCCAAGATCTGGTAGCGGGAGTATGGGCCGGGGAGCTGTTTTTT.